A single sample gave rise to the 15 T cell receptor beta chains below, sequenced in a study of vaccination and CD4 T cells after COVID-19. As to treatment: roughly 11-day PBMC culture with coronavirus spike peptide pools or control peptides (ViraFEST assay). The antigens for these receptors are not known. Once obtained from cultured CD4+ T cells, the DNA was sequenced using the Oncomine TCR Beta short-read assay. TCRdb reprocessed the PCR reads with MiXCR, giving one entry per CDR3 protein. This sample has over 7,000 distinct CDR3 sequences, with about two thirds found just once. The sequencing used cultured CD4+ T cells from blood, collected after SARS-CoV-2 vaccination. The receptors were gathered from a human donor with COVID-19.

This clonotype has just a few counts. This rearrangement joins TRBV11-1 to TRBJ2-7; D might be TRBD2 (5 bases). The CDR3 contains 14 residues. The germline V and J ends were trimmed by 5 bases and 2 bases, with 13 bases remaining between them. Per germline, CDR1 SGHAT and CDR2 FQDESV (reference sequence). The CDR3 coding sequence is TGTGCCAGCAGCCCCGGACTCGTAGCCTACGAGCAGTACTTC. As protein: CASSPGLVAYEQYF.

A few counts support this clonotype. V usage is TRBV6-1 and J usage is TRBJ2-3; 10 bases map to TRBD2. This CDR3 has 16 residues. Trimming removed 4 bases from V and 6 bases from J; junction bases left unmatched: 10. Per germline, CDR1 MNHNS and CDR2 SASEGT. The CDR3 DNA is TGTGCCAGCAGTGTCCCCGGGACTAGCGTTTCCGATACGCAGTATTTT. Translated: CASSVPGTSVSDTQYF.

V usage is TRBV6-2 or TRBV6-3 and J usage is TRBJ2-2, with 9 positions matching TRBD1. Trimming took 8 bases from V and 6 from J; bases not matched to a gene: 7. The CDR3 has 14 residues. Germline-derived CDR1 and CDR2 are MNHEY and SVGEGT. CDR3 coding DNA: TGTGCCAGCGGGGGACAGGGTAATTCCGGGGAGCTGTTTTTT. It is translated as CASGGQGNSGELFF.

This clonotype came up a few times. The chain joins TRBV20-1 to TRBJ2-7, with D uncertain. Germline loops: CDR1 DFQATT, CDR2 SNEGSKA (reference sequence). The V end lost 3 bases, the J end lost 0 bases, and 12 bases lay between the germline ends. CDR3 length: 14 residues. Here the CDR3 reads CSASRVAASYEQYF. The CDR3 bases are TGCAGTGCTAGCCGCGTCGCAGCCTCCTACGAGCAGTACTTC.

V and J are TRBV19 and TRBJ1-1, with 9 positions matching TRBD1. V lost 6 bases, J lost 4 bases, and 9 bases stayed unmatched. The CDR3 runs 15 residues. CDR1 and CDR2 (germline): LNHDA, SQIVND (reference sequence). CDR3 nucleotide sequence: TGTGCCAGTAGGCAACAGGGGGCAGGAGGCACTGAAGCTTTCTTT. Translated, it gives CASRQQGAGGTEAFF.

This clonotype was observed a single time. The chain links TRBV4-1 to TRBJ1-1, with 8 bases that match TRBD1. Germline loops: CDR1 MGHRA, CDR2 YSYEKL. V trimming: 3 bases; J trimming: 2 bases; junction bases outside the gene matches: 11. The CDR3 contains 17 residues. The CDR3 spells CASSHNPRTGNNTEAFF. The CDR3 DNA reads as TGCGCCAGCAGCCACAACCCCCGGACAGGGAATAACACTGAAGCTTTCTTT.

The chain employs TRBV27 and TRBJ2-1; 12 bases align to TRBD1. CDR1 and CDR2 from the germline V gene are MNHEY and SMNVEV (reference sequence). The CDR3 contains 15 residues. J gave up 10 bases and V 6 bases, and 10 bases lay outside the gene matches. The chain's CDR3 is CASSVRDRGREEQFF. The CDR3 DNA is TGTGCCAGCAGCGTCCGGGACAGGGGGCGAGAGGAGCAGTTCTTC.

This clonotype was found a few times. CDR3 residues: CASSLRTSGGAGELFF. For the CDR3, the DNA is TGTGCCAGCAGCCTCCGGACTAGCGGGGGGGCCGGGGAGCTGTTTTTT. The rearrangement uses TRBV7-2 and TRBJ2-2, with TRBD2 matching over 15 bases. The V and J ends lost 5 bases and 6 bases, in that order; junction bases with no gene match: 4. Germline values: CDR1 SGHTA, CDR2 FQGNSA. The CDR3 is 16 residues long.

V usage is TRBV15 and J usage is TRBJ2-6, with unresolved D. V shed 0 bases and J shed 0 bases, with 6 bases lying between them. The germline gives CDR1 LNHNV, CDR2 YYDKDF (reference sequence). This CDR3 region has 16 residues. CDR3 DNA sequence: TGTGCCACCAGCAGAGACCGGTTCTCTGGGGCCAACGTCCTGACTTTC. It translates to CATSRDRFSGANVLTF.

This chain joins TRBV20-1 and TRBJ2-3, with TRBD1 identical over 8 bases. The V gene end was trimmed by 0 bases and the J gene end by 6 bases; junction bases not matched to a gene: 8. Germline CDR1 is DFQATT and CDR2 is SNEGSKA (reference sequence). CDR3 length: 15 amino acids. The DNA of the CDR3 is TGCAGTGCTAGAGATTCCCGGACAGGGCGGGATACGCAGTATTTT. This sequence encodes CSARDSRTGRDTQYF.

The rearrangement uses TRBV11-2 and TRBJ1-1; perhaps TRBD1 as D (5 bases). Germline CDR1 and CDR2: SGHAT and FQNNGV. CDR3 size: 15 residues. Trimming left V 2 bases short and J 3 bases short, with 13 bases between. CDR3 in DNA: TGTGCCAGCAGCTTAAGGGACTACTCTGACACTGAAGCTTTCTTT. It codes for CASSLRDYSDTEAFF.

This clonotype has a handful of counts. The rearrangement uses TRBV15 and TRBJ1-2; possibly TRBD1 for D (6 bases). This CDR3 is built from 15 residues. Germline V lookup: CDR1 LNHNV, CDR2 YYDKDF (reference sequence). Trimming left V 1 base short and J 8 bases short, with 17 bases between. CDR3 region: CATSRGTGQGKGYTF. The CDR3 DNA follows: TGTGCCACCAGCAGAGGGACGGGGCAGGGGAAGGGCTACACCTTC.

This chain joins TRBV7-2 and TRBJ2-4; unclear D gene. Germline CDR1 is SGHTA and CDR2 is FQGNSA. Between the trimmed V and J ends, which lost 5 bases and 8 bases, there was a span of 10 bases. The CDR3 extends over 12 amino acids. The CDR3 reads CASSQLIDIQYF. The CDR3, as DNA: TGTGCCAGCAGCCAGCTTATTGACATTCAGTACTTC.

The chain couples TRBV7-8 to TRBJ2-3; D uncertain. The CDR3 is made up of 13 amino acids. Between the trimmed V and J ends, which lost 8 bases and 5 bases, there was a span of 14 bases. Germline CDR1 SGHVS, CDR2 FQNEAQ. Here the CDR3 reads CASFHIREDTQYF. The DNA of the CDR3 is TGTGCCAGCTTTCACATCCGCGAAGATACGCAGTATTTT.

The genes are TRBV19 and TRBJ2-2; 15 nucleotides align to TRBD2. The CDR3 loop spans 19 amino acids. J was trimmed by 2 bases and V by 6 bases; bases with no gene match: 10. CDR1 and CDR2 (germline): LNHDA, SQIVND (reference sequence). The CDR3 reads CASRGGLAGGLTNTGELFF. For the CDR3, the DNA is TGTGCCAGTAGGGGGGGACTAGCGGGGGGCCTGACTAACACCGGGGAGCTGTTTTTT. Combining the CDR3 with reference TRBV19 and TRBJ2-2 gives the whole variable domain DGGITQSPKYLFRKEGQNVTLSCEQNLNHDAMYWYRQDPGQGLRLIYYSQIVNDFQKGDIAEGYSVSREKKESFPLTVTSAQKNPTAFYLCASRGGLAGGLTNTGELFFGEGSRLTVL.